Presented here are 26 T cell receptor beta chains from one specimen sequenced in a study of control samples from healthy donors and cancer patients. Sequencing used immunoSEQ multiplex PCR; TCRdb keeps in-frame clones, though not all of them. The table records about 120,000 clones, 89% of them present only once. The specimen was blood. The receptors stem from a man aged 50 to 59 in good health.

CDR3 nucleotides: TGCGCCAGCAGCTTGTGGGCAGGCTCTAGCACAGATACGCAGTATTTT. Its translation is CASSLWAGSSTDTQYF. The chain carries TRBV5-1 and TRBJ2-3, with D hard to call. This CDR3 region has 16 residues. Germline V lookup: CDR1 SGHRS, CDR2 YFSETQ. V gave up 1 base and J gave up 0 bases, with 12 bases separating them.

The chain recombines TRBV27 with TRBJ2-1; 10 bases agree with TRBD1. Germline assignment: CDR1 MNHEY and CDR2 SMNVEV (reference sequence). The CDR3 has 14 amino acids. V dropped 1 base and J dropped 15; count of bases not matched to a gene: 9. CDR3 DNA sequence: TGTGCCAGCAGTTTATTAGGACAGGGGGTGTTACGGTTCTTC. Its protein is CASSLLGQGVLRFF.

About this clone: The same CDR3 can be traced to other DNA sequences in this sample. The J gene is TRBJ2-5, the V gene TRBV6-2 or TRBV6-3, with 9 bases fitting TRBD2. This CDR3 has 15 residues. The V and J ends lost 4 bases and 1 base, in that order; junction bases with no gene match: 4. Germline CDR1 reads MNHEY; CDR2 reads SVGEGT. The CDR3 protein is CASSSSGGIQETQYF. In DNA, the CDR3 is TGTGCCAGCAGTTCCAGCGGGGGGATCCAAGAGACCCAGTACTTC.

The chain joins TRBV2 to TRBJ2-7; perhaps TRBD2 as D (5 bases). V was clipped by 4 bases and J by 3 bases, with 7 bases between them. CDR3 size: 12 residues. Germline assignment: CDR1 SNHLY and CDR2 FYNNEI. CDR3 in amino acids: CASSGGSYEQYF. CDR3 nucleotides: TGTGCCAGCAGTGGTGGGAGCTACGAGCAGTACTTC.

Only a few counts were recorded for this clone. The V gene is TRBV6-5, the J gene TRBJ2-7; D is uncertain. V gave up 6 bases and J gave up 4 bases, with 10 bases separating them. There are 12 residues in the CDR3. From germline, CDR1 is MNHEY and CDR2 SVGAGI. CDR3 protein: CASRGIGYEQYF. DNA for the CDR3: TGTGCCAGCAGGGGGATTGGTTACGAGCAGTACTTC.

The chain employs TRBV12-3 or TRBV12-4 and TRBJ1-5; D unresolved. Deletions cut 5 bases from V and 6 bases from J, with 8 bases between. The CDR3 loop spans 12 amino acids. The DNA for the CDR3 is TGTGCCAGCAGTGTCGGGAGTCAGCCCCAGCATTTT. It specifies CASSVGSQPQHF.

CDR3 protein: CAWSVHGGSNEKLFF. CDR3 nucleotide sequence: TGTGCCTGGAGTGTACACGGGGGATCTAATGAAAAACTGTTTTTT. V and J are TRBV30 and TRBJ1-4; possible D gene TRBD1, 5 bases. CDR3 length equals 15 residues. Germline assignment: CDR1 GTSNPN and CDR2 SVGIG (reference sequence). The V and J ends lost 0 bases and 3 bases respectively, with 11 bases between them.

This chain links TRBV27 with TRBJ1-5; 10 bases are a match to TRBD1. Germline values: CDR1 MNHEY, CDR2 SMNVEV (reference sequence). This CDR3 comprises 15 residues. Germline trimming cut 2 bases from V and 5 bases from J; bases unmatched to any gene: 3. The CDR3: CASSLRGQGYQPQHF. CDR3 DNA sequence: TGTGCCAGCAGTTTAAGGGGACAGGGGTATCAGCCCCAGCATTTT.

The chain employs TRBV5-1 and TRBJ2-3; 12 positions match TRBD2. Looked up from germline, CDR1 is SGHRS and CDR2 is YFSETQ. V shed 4 bases, J shed 0 bases, and the junction held 12 bases outside the gene matches. This CDR3 has 19 amino acids. The DNA for the CDR3 is TGCGCCAGCAGCGTTTTTACTAGCGGGGGGCCCGCTAGCACAGATACGCAGTATTTT. Translation gives CASSVFTSGGPASTDTQYF.

The chain couples TRBV10-3 to TRBJ2-1; 12 nucleotides align to TRBD2. This CDR3 comprises 17 residues. Per germline, CDR1 ENHRY and CDR2 SYGVKD. The ends lost 0 bases at V and 6 bases at J; junction bases unmatched: 6. CDR3 coding DNA: TGTGCCATCAGTGAGTCTAGGACTAGCGGGGATGTCAATGAGCAGTTCTTC. Encoded protein: CAISESRTSGDVNEQFF.

The chain is built from TRBV19 and TRBJ1-2; D is perhaps TRBD1 (6 bases). The CDR3 length is 17 residues. Germline-derived CDR1 and CDR2 are LNHDA and SQIVND (reference sequence). Trimming shortened V by 1 base and J by 2 bases, and 17 bases separated the two germline ends. The CDR3 spells CASSIGFGQRWNYGYTF. CDR3 DNA: TGTGCCAGTAGTATAGGTTTTGGACAGCGGTGGAACTATGGCTACACCTTC. The full variable domain, rest sourced from reference TRBV19 and TRBJ1-2, is DGGITQSPKYLFRKEGQNVTLSCEQNLNHDAMYWYRQDPGQGLRLIYYSQIVNDFQKGDIAEGYSVSREKKESFPLTVTSAQKNPTAFYLCASSIGFGQRWNYGYTFGSGTRLTVV.

The J gene is TRBJ1-2, the V gene TRBV5-6, with D hard to call. The germline V gene has CDR1 SGHDT and CDR2 YYEEEE. The CDR3 is made up of 14 amino acids. V lost 4 bases, J lost 8 bases, and 18 bases lay in between. The CDR3 region is CASSLPIHSGGYTF. The CDR3 region has the DNA TGTGCCAGCAGCCTACCTATCCACAGCGGGGGCTACACCTTC.

V usage is TRBV2 and J usage is TRBJ1-1; 10 bases are shared with TRBD1. The CDR3 is 15 amino acids. V dropped 6 bases and J dropped 4; count of bases not matched to a gene: 8. In germline, CDR1 is SNHLY, CDR2 FYNNEI. The CDR3 sequence is CASRRGGTGATEAFF. In nucleotides, the CDR3 is TGTGCCAGCAGACGAGGGGGGACAGGGGCCACTGAAGCTTTCTTT.

The V gene is TRBV6-5, the J gene TRBJ2-6, with D unresolved. CDR1 and CDR2 (germline): MNHEY, SVGAGI. Between the trimmed V and J ends, which lost 6 bases and 1 base, there was a span of 4 bases. The CDR3 loop spans 13 amino acids. In nucleotides, the CDR3 is TGTGCCAGCAGCCGATCTGGGGCCAACGTCCTGACTTTC. Encoded protein: CASSRSGANVLTF.

V and J are TRBV19 and TRBJ1-2, with 12 positions matching TRBD1. CDR1 is LNHDA and CDR2 is SQIVND in the germline V gene (reference sequence). The CDR3 contains 17 residues. Unmatched junction bases numbered 11, after V lost 6 bases and J lost 3 bases. The CDR3 region is CASSPGQGAGFYYGYTF. CDR3 bases: TGTGCCAGTAGCCCGGGACAGGGGGCAGGATTCTACTATGGCTACACCTTC.

The gene calls are TRBV19 and TRBJ2-7; 8 nucleotides agree with TRBD1. The CDR3 runs 13 residues. Germline CDR1 reads LNHDA; CDR2 reads SQIVND (reference sequence). The V gene end was trimmed by 7 bases and the J gene end by 5 bases; junction bases not matched to a gene: 7. CDR3 sequence (DNA): TGTGCCAGTAAGGAGCAGGGGGCCCACGAGCAGTACTTC. Encoded protein: CASKEQGAHEQYF.

The V gene is TRBV5-1, the J gene TRBJ1-1; a possible D gene is TRBD1 (5 bases). The germline CDR1 and CDR2 sequences are SGHRS and YFSETQ. The CDR3 extends over 14 amino acids. The V and J ends lost 2 bases and 6 bases respectively, with 14 bases between them. CDR3 sequence (DNA): TGCGCCAGCAGCTTTGGCCAGGGACGCGCTGAAGCTTTCTTT. Translating gives CASSFGQGRAEAFF.

The chain combines TRBV5-1 with TRBJ1-1; tentative D call: TRBD1 (5 bases). Trimming shortened V by 4 bases and J by 2 bases, and 12 bases separated the two germline ends. In germline, CDR1 is SGHRS, CDR2 YFSETQ. The CDR3 totals 14 residues. The CDR3 DNA follows: TGCGCCAGCAGCCCTACAGGAGGCAACACTGAAGCTTTCTTT. It encodes CASSPTGGNTEAFF.

This clone was picked up one time. V is TRBV5-4 and J is TRBJ1-2, with 9 bases that match TRBD1. Germline lookup yields CDR1 SGHNT and CDR2 YYREEE (reference sequence). This CDR3 region has 14 residues. Unmatched junction bases numbered 2, after V lost 4 bases and J lost 1 base. Here the CDR3 DNA reads TGTGCCAGCAGCCGGGACAGGGATAACTATGGCTACACCTTC. Translating gives CASSRDRDNYGYTF. The full variable domain, rest sourced from reference TRBV5-4 and TRBJ1-2, is ETGVTQSPTHLIKTRGQQVTLRCSSQSGHNTVSWYQQALGQGPQFIFQYYREEENGRGNFPPRFSGLQFPNYSSELNVNALELDDSALYLCASSRDRDNYGYTFGSGTRLTVV.

This chain uses TRBV15 with TRBJ2-5; 7 bases match TRBD2. Germline V gene sequence: CDR1 LNHNV, CDR2 YYDKDF (reference sequence). J was trimmed by 2 bases and V by 5 bases; bases with no gene match: 5. The CDR3 spans 14 residues. The CDR3 region has the DNA TGTGCCACCAGCGGTGGGGGGGGTCAAGAGACCCAGTACTTC. Protein product: CATSGGGGQETQYF.

The chain carries TRBV5-6 and TRBJ1-3; D is unclear. The CDR3 covers 13 residues. Germline CDR1 reads SGHDT; CDR2 reads YYEEEE. V lost 6 bases and J lost 0, with 7 bases in between. The CDR3 region is CASTTTSGNTIYF. The CDR3 DNA reads as TGTGCCAGCACGACGACCTCTGGAAACACCATATATTTT.

The chain uses TRBV7-2 and TRBJ2-5; D is perhaps TRBD2 (6 bases). V lost 2 bases and J lost 1, with 11 bases in between. The germline V gene encodes CDR1 SGHTA and CDR2 FQGNSA. The CDR3 has 15 amino acids. CDR3 sequence (DNA): TGTGCCAGCAGCTTAATGGCGGGGTCCCAAGAGACCCAGTACTTC. Translation gives CASSLMAGSQETQYF.

The chain employs TRBV3-1 (or the pseudogene TRBV3-2) and TRBJ1-1; no firm D call. CDR1 and CDR2 from the germline V gene are LGHDT and YNNKEL (reference sequence). This CDR3 comprises 15 residues. Trimming pared 2 bases from V and 0 bases from J, leaving 10 bases between. Written as DNA, the CDR3 is TGTGCCAGCAGCCAACGGCCGGGAGTGAACACTGAAGCTTTCTTT. Its translation is CASSQRPGVNTEAFF.

The J gene is TRBJ1-2, the V gene TRBV28; 8 bases fit TRBD1. V was clipped by 6 bases and J by 4 bases; unmatched bases: 7. Germline V CDR1 and CDR2: MDHEN, SYDVKM. CDR3 length: 14 residues. For the CDR3, the DNA is TGTGCCAGCAGCCAGGGGGCGCAAGGCTATGGCTACACCTTC. Protein product: CASSQGAQGYGYTF.

The CDR3 DNA reads as TGCGCCAGCAGCCAAGACCGGACAGGGGGCATGGATTATGGCTACACCTTC. Translating it yields CASSQDRTGGMDYGYTF. The chain carries TRBV4-3 and TRBJ1-2, with TRBD1 matching over 11 bases. Germline V gene data show CDR1 as LGHNA and CDR2 as YSLEER. The CDR3 contains 17 residues. The J segment lost 5 bases and the V segment lost 0 bases, leaving 8 bases of the junction unmatched.

This rearrangement joins TRBV5-1 to TRBJ2-5, with TRBD1 matching 7 bases. Germline CDR1 is SGHRS and CDR2 is YFSETQ. Germline trimming cut 4 bases from V and 3 bases from J; bases unmatched to any gene: 12. The CDR3 length is 16 residues. The CDR3 protein is CASSLTPDRAKETQYF. Here the CDR3 DNA reads TGCGCCAGCAGCCTGACTCCCGACAGGGCTAAAGAGACCCAGTACTTC.